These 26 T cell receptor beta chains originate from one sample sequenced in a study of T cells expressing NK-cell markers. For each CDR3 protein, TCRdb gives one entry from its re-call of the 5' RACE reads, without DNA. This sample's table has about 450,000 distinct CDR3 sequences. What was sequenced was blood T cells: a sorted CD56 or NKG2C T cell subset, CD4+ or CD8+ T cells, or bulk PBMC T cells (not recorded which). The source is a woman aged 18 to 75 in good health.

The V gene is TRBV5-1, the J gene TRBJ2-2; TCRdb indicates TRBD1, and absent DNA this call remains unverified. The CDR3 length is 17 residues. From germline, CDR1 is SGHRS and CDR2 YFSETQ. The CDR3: CASSPGTGYLNTGELFF.

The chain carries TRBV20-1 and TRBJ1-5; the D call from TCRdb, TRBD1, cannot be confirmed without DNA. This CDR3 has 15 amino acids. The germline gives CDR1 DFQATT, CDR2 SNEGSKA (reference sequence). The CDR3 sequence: CSARDLQGANQPQHF.

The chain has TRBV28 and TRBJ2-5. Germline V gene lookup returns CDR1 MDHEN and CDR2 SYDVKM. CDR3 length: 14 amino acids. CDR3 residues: CASSLPQVQETQYF. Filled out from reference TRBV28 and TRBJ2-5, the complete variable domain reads DVKVTQSSRYLVKRTGEKVFLECVQDMDHENMFWYRQDPGLGLRLIYFSYDVKMKEKGDIPEGYSVSREKKERFSLILESASTNQTSMYLCASSLPQVQETQYFGPGTRLLVL.

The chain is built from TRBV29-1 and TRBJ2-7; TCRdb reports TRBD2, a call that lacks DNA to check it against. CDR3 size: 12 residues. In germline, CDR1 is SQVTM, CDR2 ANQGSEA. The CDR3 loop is CSVARGPEEQYF.

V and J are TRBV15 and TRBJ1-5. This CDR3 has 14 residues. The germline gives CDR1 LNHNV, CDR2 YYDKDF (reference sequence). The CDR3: CATSREGYNQPQHF.

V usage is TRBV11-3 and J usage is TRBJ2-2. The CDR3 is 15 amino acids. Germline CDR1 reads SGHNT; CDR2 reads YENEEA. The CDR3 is CASSKESTNTGELFF.

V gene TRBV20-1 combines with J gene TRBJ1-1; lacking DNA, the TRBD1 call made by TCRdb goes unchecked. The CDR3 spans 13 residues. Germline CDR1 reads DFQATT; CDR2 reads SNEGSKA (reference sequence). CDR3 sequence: CSAGREIETEAFF.

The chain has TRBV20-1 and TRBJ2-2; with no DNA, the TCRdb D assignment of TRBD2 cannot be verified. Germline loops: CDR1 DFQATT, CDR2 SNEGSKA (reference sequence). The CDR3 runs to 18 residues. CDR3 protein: CSARPSSGSIRNTGELFF.

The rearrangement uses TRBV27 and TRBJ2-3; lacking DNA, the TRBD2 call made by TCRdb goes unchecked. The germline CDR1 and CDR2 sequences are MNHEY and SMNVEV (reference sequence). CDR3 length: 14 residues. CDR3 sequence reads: CASSFGLSTDTQYF.

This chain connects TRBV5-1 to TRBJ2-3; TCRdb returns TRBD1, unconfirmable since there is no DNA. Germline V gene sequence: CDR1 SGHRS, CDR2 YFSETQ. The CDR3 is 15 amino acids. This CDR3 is CASSMGGQPTDTQYF.

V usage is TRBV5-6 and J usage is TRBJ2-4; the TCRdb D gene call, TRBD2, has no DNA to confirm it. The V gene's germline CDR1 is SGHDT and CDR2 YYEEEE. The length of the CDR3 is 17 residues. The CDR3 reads CASSTGGLAGAGDIQYF.

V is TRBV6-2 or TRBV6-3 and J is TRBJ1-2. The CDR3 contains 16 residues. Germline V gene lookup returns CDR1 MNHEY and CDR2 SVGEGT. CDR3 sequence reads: CASSYSQFAGIDGYTF.

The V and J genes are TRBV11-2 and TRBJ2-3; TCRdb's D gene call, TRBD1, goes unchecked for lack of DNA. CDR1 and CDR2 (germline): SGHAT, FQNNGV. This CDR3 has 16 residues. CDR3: CASSLGRGVSTDTQYF.

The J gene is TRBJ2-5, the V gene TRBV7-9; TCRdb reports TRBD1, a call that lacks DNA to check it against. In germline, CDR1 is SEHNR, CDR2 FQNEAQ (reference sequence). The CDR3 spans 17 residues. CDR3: CASSLAHGGAHQETQYF.

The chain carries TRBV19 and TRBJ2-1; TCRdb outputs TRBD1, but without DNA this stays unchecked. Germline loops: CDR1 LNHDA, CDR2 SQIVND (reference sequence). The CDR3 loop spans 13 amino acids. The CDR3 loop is CASQGTYLNEQFF.

The chain's CDR3 is CASSLDHEQFF. The chain couples TRBV5-4 to TRBJ2-1. This CDR3 is 11 amino acids long. CDR1 and CDR2 from the germline V gene are SGHNT and YYREEE (reference sequence).

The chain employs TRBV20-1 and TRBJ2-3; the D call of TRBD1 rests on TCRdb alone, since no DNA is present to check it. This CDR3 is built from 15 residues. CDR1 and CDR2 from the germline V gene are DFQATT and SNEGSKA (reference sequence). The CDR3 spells CSATYRGNFADTQYF.

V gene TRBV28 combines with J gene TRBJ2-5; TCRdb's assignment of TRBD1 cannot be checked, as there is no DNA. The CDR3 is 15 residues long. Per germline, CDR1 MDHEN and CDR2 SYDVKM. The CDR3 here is CASSFLGAYQETQYF. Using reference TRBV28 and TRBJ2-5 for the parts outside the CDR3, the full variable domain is DVKVTQSSRYLVKRTGEKVFLECVQDMDHENMFWYRQDPGLGLRLIYFSYDVKMKEKGDIPEGYSVSREKKERFSLILESASTNQTSMYLCASSFLGAYQETQYFGPGTRLLVL.

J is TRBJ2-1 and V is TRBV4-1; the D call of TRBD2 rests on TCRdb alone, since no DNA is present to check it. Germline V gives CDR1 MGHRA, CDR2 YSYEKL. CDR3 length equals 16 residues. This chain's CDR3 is CASSQVVAGIFNEQFF.

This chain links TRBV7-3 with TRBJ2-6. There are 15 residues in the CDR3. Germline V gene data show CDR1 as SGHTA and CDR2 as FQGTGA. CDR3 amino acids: CASSLSFSGANVLTF.

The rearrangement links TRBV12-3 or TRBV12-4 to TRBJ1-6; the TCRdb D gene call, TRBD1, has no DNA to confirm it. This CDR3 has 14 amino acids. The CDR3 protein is CASRPTGAGSPLHF.

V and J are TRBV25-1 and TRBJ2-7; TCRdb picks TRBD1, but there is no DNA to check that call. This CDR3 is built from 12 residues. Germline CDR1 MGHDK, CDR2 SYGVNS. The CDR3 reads CASSDPDYEQYF.

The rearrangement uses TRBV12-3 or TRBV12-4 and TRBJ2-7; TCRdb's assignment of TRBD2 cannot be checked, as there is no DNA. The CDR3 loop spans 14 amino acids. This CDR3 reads CASSSSGVHYEQYF.

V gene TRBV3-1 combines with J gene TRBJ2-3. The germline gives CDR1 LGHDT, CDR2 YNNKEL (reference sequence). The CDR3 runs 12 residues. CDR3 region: CASSQDTDTQYF.

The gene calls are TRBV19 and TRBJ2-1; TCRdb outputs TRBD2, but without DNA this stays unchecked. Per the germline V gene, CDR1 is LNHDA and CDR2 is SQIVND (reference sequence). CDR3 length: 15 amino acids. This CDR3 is CATTQMAAGGNEQFF.

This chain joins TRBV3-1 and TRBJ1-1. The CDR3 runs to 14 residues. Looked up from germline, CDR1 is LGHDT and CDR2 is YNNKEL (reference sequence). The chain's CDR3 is CASSQGAVNTEAFF.